These 22 T cell receptor beta chains share one sample of origin, sequenced in a study of blood T cell repertoires in COVID-19. Some clones are missing from TCRdb's copy, which holds only in-frame ones; the method was immunoSEQ multiplex PCR. Of about 90,000 clones detected, roughly 90% appear once; the ten largest clones hold 3% to 4%. The sequenced material came from peripheral blood. These receptors all stem from a woman aged 70 to 79 with acute or convalescent COVID-19.

This chain joins TRBV7-9 and TRBJ2-2, with D unclear. Between the trimmed V and J ends, which lost 5 bases and 4 bases, there was a span of 8 bases. This CDR3 has 13 amino acids. CDR1 and CDR2 from the germline V gene are SEHNR and FQNEAQ (reference sequence). CDR3 nucleotides: TGTGCCAGCAGCGTTACGGTCACCGGGGAGCTGTTTTTT. Translation: CASSVTVTGELFF.

This clone has a single count. The chain employs TRBV14 and TRBJ2-2; 10 nucleotides align to TRBD1. The ends lost 3 bases at V and 6 bases at J; junction bases unmatched: 10. In germline, CDR1 is SGHDN, CDR2 FVKESK. The CDR3 totals 17 residues. The chain's CDR3 is CASSQILLGQGSGELFF. The DNA of the CDR3 is TGTGCCAGCAGCCAGATTCTACTGGGACAGGGGTCCGGGGAGCTGTTTTTT.

The J gene is TRBJ1-2, the V gene TRBV7-9, with D possibly matching TRBD1 (5 bases). Trimming removed 5 bases from V and 8 bases from J, with 12 bases in between. The CDR3 is made up of 12 amino acids. Germline CDR1 reads SEHNR; CDR2 reads FQNEAQ (reference sequence). CDR3 in DNA: TGTGCCAGCAGCGTAAGCCAGGGCGGCTACACCTTC. Translating it yields CASSVSQGGYTF.

This clone was counted a few times. This sequence joins TRBV6-4 and TRBJ2-2; D unresolved. This CDR3 has 13 amino acids. From germline, CDR1 is MRHNA and CDR2 SNTAGT. Trimming took 4 bases from V and 3 from J, leaving 6 bases between them. The DNA of the CDR3 is TGTGCCAGCAGTGCGGGTGACACCGGGGAGCTGTTTTTT. Translated, it gives CASSAGDTGELFF.

The genes are TRBV2 and TRBJ1-6; 8 nucleotides match TRBD1. Unmatched junction bases numbered 3, after V lost 7 bases and J lost 7 bases. The CDR3 length is 13 residues. Germline CDR1 and CDR2: SNHLY and FYNNEI. The DNA of the CDR3 is TGTGCCAGCATGCGGGACAGGAATTCACCCCTCCACTTT. Amino acids: CASMRDRNSPLHF.

The chain joins TRBV5-8 to TRBJ1-6; D is perhaps TRBD1 (6 bases). Germline assignment: CDR1 SGHTS and CDR2 YDEGEE. The V end lost 0 bases, the J end lost 8 bases, and 15 bases lay between the germline ends. The CDR3 runs 16 residues. The CDR3 bases are TGTGCCAGCAGCTTGGCAGGGGAGGGGGGGTATTCACCCCTCCACTTT. The encoded protein is CASSLAGEGGYSPLHF.

The gene calls are TRBV5-4 and TRBJ2-5; D possibly corresponds to TRBD2 (5 bases). The CDR3 has 14 amino acids. Deletions cut 1 base from V and 5 bases from J, with 12 bases between. In germline, CDR1 is SGHNT, CDR2 YYREEE (reference sequence). The CDR3 nucleotides read TGTGCCAGCAGCTTGAATTTGGAGGTCGAGACCCAGTACTTC. This codes for CASSLNLEVETQYF.

The chain recombines TRBV10-2 with TRBJ1-2; D is undetermined. Trimming stripped 6 bases from V and 0 bases from J, with 8 bases between. Germline CDR1 WSHSY, CDR2 SAAADI. This CDR3 spans 13 amino acids. The CDR3 protein is CASRGHANYGYTF. CDR3 nucleotide sequence: TGCGCCAGCAGGGGCCATGCTAACTATGGCTACACCTTC.

The chain joins TRBV10-1 to TRBJ2-2, with D possibly TRBD1 on 5 matching bases. Germline loops: CDR1 WNHNN, CDR2 SYGVQD (reference sequence). V lost 6 bases and J lost 0, with 8 bases in between. CDR3 size: 14 residues. The CDR3 coding sequence is TGCGCCAGCAGGGACACAGCGAACACCGGGGAGCTGTTTTTT. As protein: CASRDTANTGELFF.

The chain links TRBV5-4 to TRBJ2-2, with D uncertain. The V end lost 0 bases, the J end lost 4 bases, and 10 bases lay between the germline ends. Germline CDR1 reads SGHNT; CDR2 reads YYREEE (reference sequence). The CDR3 totals 15 residues. The CDR3 DNA is TGTGCCAGCAGCTTGGGTCTAGTTAGCACCGGGGAGCTGTTTTTT. Translation: CASSLGLVSTGELFF. The full variable domain, its missing parts supplied by reference TRBV5-4 and TRBJ2-2, is ETGVTQSPTHLIKTRGQQVTLRCSSQSGHNTVSWYQQALGQGPQFIFQYYREEENGRGNFPPRFSGLQFPNYSSELNVNALELDDSALYLCASSLGLVSTGELFFGEGSRLTVL.

The chain's CDR3 is CASSYRESGQPQHF. The CDR3 coding sequence is TGTGCCAGTAGCTACCGGGAGAGCGGGCAGCCCCAGCATTTT. This sequence joins TRBV19 and TRBJ1-5; unclear D gene. Trimming removed 6 bases from V and 7 bases from J, with 16 bases in between. There are 14 residues in the CDR3. Per the germline V gene, CDR1 is LNHDA and CDR2 is SQIVND (reference sequence).

The rearrangement links TRBV28 to TRBJ1-6; tentatively, D is TRBD1 (6 bases). Trimming took 2 bases from V and 9 from J, leaving 11 bases between them. The CDR3 has 14 amino acids. Looked up from germline, CDR1 is MDHEN and CDR2 is SYDVKM. In DNA form, the CDR3 reads TGTGCCAGCAGTTTAACCGGACAGCTTTCACCCCTCCACTTT. Protein: CASSLTGQLSPLHF.

This chain uses TRBV4-1 with TRBJ2-2; TRBD2 matches at 8 bases. Germline V gene data show CDR1 as MGHRA and CDR2 as YSYEKL. This CDR3 contains 15 residues. The V segment lost 4 bases and the J segment 5 bases; nucleotides outside the gene matches: 6. The CDR3 sequence: CASSPQRERTGELFF. The CDR3 region has the DNA TGCGCCAGCAGCCCCCAGCGGGAGCGGACCGGGGAGCTGTTTTTT.

The chain joins TRBV28 to TRBJ1-2, with 7 bases aligning to TRBD1. CDR3 size: 14 residues. Germline V gene data show CDR1 as MDHEN and CDR2 as SYDVKM. Losses at the gene ends were 3 bases for V and 8 bases for J; bases not matched to a gene: 9. The CDR3 bases are TGTGCCAGCAGTTTGTACAGGGGCATCTGGGGCTACACCTTC. Protein product: CASSLYRGIWGYTF.

V is TRBV9 and J is TRBJ1-2; a possible D gene is TRBD1 (6 bases). This CDR3 spans 14 amino acids. Per the germline V gene, CDR1 is SGDLS and CDR2 is YYNGEE. The V and J ends lost 4 bases and 1 base respectively, with 11 bases between them. The CDR3 spells CASSLGAVNYGYTF. The CDR3 coding sequence is TGTGCCAGCAGCCTGGGGGCGGTTAACTATGGCTACACCTTC.

V gene TRBV3-1 (or the pseudogene TRBV3-2) combines with J gene TRBJ1-2; no firm D call. Deletions cut 0 bases from V and 4 bases from J, with 12 bases between. CDR1 and CDR2 (germline): LGHDT, YNNKEL (reference sequence). CDR3 length: 15 amino acids. CDR3 loop: CASSQELGVLYGYTF. Here the CDR3 DNA reads TGTGCCAGCAGCCAAGAGCTCGGAGTACTCTATGGCTACACCTTC.

The chain has TRBV5-1 and TRBJ2-1; 7 nucleotides align to TRBD2. Germline values: CDR1 SGHRS, CDR2 YFSETQ. The CDR3 consists of 16 residues. With V trimmed by 0 bases and J by 2 bases, 5 bases remained unmatched. The CDR3 nucleotides read TGCGCCAGCAGCTTGGTTGGTGGGAGGGCCTACAATGAGCAGTTCTTC. Translation gives CASSLVGGRAYNEQFF.

This clone turned up a few times. The V gene is TRBV30, the J gene TRBJ1-6; TRBD1 aligns across 9 bases. Germline V CDR1 and CDR2: GTSNPN, SVGIG (reference sequence). The CDR3 runs to 14 residues. After removal of 5 bases from V and 6 bases from J, the junction contained 5 bases not matched to a gene. This CDR3 is CAWARQGGNSPLHF. CDR3 bases: TGTGCCTGGGCCAGACAGGGGGGTAATTCACCCCTCCACTTT.

V gene TRBV19 combines with J gene TRBJ1-2; D unclear. CDR3 length: 15 amino acids. V dropped 6 bases and J dropped 3 bases, with 17 bases sitting between them. Germline CDR1 LNHDA, CDR2 SQIVND (reference sequence). The DNA of the CDR3 is TGTGCCAGTAGGCCCTCCACTCCTTTACACTATGGCTACACCTTC. Amino acid sequence: CASRPSTPLHYGYTF.

V is TRBV18 and J is TRBJ1-5; TRBD1 aligns across 7 bases. The J segment lost 1 base and the V segment lost 5 bases, leaving 2 bases of the junction unmatched. There are 14 residues in the CDR3. The germline CDR1 and CDR2 sequences are KGHSH and LQKENI. The CDR3 sequence is CASSMGQSNQPQHF. The CDR3 DNA reads as TGTGCCAGCTCAATGGGACAGAGCAATCAGCCCCAGCATTTT.

J is TRBJ1-4 and V is TRBV19; 7 bases line up with TRBD1. The CDR3 has 15 amino acids. CDR1 is LNHDA, CDR2 SQIVND, per germline (reference sequence). V shed 6 bases and J 3 bases; nucleotides not matched to a gene: 7. The CDR3 DNA sequence: TGTGCCAGTAGAACCTCCGGGACAGCTAATGAAAAACTGTTTTTT. This codes for CASRTSGTANEKLFF.

The rearrangement joins TRBV18 to TRBJ2-3, with D possibly being TRBD2 (6 bases). Germline CDR1 reads KGHSH; CDR2 reads LQKENI. The V end lost 3 bases, the J end lost 1 base, and 8 bases lay between the germline ends. This CDR3 is 14 amino acids long. CDR3 bases: TGTGCCAGCTCACCGACGGGGGGCACAGATACGCAGTATTTT. Its translation is CASSPTGGTDTQYF.